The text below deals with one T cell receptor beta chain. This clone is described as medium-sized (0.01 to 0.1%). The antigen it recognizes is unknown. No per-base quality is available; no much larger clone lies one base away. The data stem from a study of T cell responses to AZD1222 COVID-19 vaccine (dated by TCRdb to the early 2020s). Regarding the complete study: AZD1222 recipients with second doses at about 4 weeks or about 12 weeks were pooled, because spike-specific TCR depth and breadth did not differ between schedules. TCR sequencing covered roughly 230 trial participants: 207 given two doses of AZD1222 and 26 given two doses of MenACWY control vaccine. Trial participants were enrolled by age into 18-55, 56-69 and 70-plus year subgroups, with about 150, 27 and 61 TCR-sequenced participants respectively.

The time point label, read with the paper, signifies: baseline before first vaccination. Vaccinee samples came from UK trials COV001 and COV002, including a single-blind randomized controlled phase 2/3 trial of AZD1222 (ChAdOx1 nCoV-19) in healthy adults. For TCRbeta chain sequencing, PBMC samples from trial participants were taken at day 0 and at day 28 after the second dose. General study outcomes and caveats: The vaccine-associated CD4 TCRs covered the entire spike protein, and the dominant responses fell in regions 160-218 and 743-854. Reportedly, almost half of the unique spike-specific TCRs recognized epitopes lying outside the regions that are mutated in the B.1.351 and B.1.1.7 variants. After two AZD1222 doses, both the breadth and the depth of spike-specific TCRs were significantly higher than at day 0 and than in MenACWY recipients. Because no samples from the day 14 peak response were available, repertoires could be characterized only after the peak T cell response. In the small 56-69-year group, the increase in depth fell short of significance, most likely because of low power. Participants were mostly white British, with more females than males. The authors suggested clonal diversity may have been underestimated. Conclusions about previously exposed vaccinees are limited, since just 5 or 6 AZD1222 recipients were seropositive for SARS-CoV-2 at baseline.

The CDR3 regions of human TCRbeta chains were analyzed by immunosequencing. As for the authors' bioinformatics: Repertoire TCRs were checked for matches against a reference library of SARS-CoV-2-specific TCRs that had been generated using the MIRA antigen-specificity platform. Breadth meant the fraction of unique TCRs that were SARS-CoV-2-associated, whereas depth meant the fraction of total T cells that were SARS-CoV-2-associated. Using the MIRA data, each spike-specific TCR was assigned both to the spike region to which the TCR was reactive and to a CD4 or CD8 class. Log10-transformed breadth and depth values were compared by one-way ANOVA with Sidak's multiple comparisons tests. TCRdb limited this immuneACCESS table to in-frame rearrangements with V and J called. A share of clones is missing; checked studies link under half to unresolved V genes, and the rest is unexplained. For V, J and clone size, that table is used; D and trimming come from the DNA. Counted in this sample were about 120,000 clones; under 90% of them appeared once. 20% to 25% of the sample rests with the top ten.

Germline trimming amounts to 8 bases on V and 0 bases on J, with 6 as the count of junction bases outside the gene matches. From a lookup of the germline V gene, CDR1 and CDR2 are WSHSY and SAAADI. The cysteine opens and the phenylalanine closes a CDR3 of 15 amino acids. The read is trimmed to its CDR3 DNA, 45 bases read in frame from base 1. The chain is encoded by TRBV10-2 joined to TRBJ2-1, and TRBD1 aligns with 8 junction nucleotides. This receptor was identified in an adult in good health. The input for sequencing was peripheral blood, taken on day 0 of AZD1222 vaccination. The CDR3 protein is CASSGGSPSYNEQFF. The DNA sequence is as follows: TGCGCCAGCTCAGGGGGCTCCCCCTCCTACAATGAGCAGTTCTTC.